This T cell receptor (beta chain) emerged from a study of T cell changes during pregnancy in multiple sclerosis. Assay: immunoSEQ multiplex PCR; the TCRdb copy retains only in-frame clones and omits some. The sample carries 40,000 to 60,000 clones, roughly 92% recorded once. V was pared by 2 bases and J by 6 bases, with 8 bases between. Germline values: CDR1 SGHRS, CDR2 YFSETQ. CDR3 size: 12 residues. The receptor's source is a female donor with multiple sclerosis, enrolled in a pregnancy study. This sample comprised CD4+ T cells from peripheral blood mononuclear cells, obtained in the third trimester of pregnancy. The chain joins TRBV5-1 to TRBJ1-2, with D possibly being TRBD1 (5 bases). The chain's CDR3 is CASSFGGDGYTF. The CDR3 DNA sequence: TGCGCCAGCAGCTTCGGAGGGGATGGCTACACCTTC. Full variable domain (rest looked up from reference TRBV5-1 and TRBJ1-2): KAGVTQTPRYLIKTRGQQVTLSCSPISGHRSVSWYQQTPGQGLQFLFEYFSETQRNKGNFPGRFSGRQFSNSRSEMNVSTLELGDSALYLCASSFGGDGYTFGSGTRLTVV.